These 3 T cell receptor beta chains were all obtained from the same sample, sequenced in a study of graft-versus-host responses after intestinal transplantation. With approximately 200,000 irradiated, violet-dye-labeled stimulator cells, approximately 200,000 CFSE-labeled responder cells were plated. The data were produced by immunoSEQ multiplex PCR, yet TCRdb's version contains in-frame clones alone and is incomplete. The data hold several thousand clones, with over 25% observed a single time. Sequencing used alloreactive CD8+ T cells from a mixed lymphocyte reaction culture, obtained before transplantation. Specified subset: CFSE-low proliferating T cells sorted from roughly six-day pre-transplant mixed lymphocyte reaction (GvH or HvG direction). Source of these receptors: a human patient who was an organ donor for intestinal transplantation.

The chain employs TRBV7-8 and TRBJ2-3; a possible D gene is TRBD2 (6 bases). This CDR3 has 14 residues. The V end lost 0 bases, the J end lost 5 bases, and 9 bases lay between the germline ends. CDR1 is SGHVS and CDR2 is FQNEAQ in the germline V gene. As DNA, the CDR3 is TGTGCCAGCAGCTTAGCTGACGGGGGAGATACGCAGTATTTT. This gives the protein CASSLADGGDTQYF.

The table lists this clone with many counts. It may be a read error: a sequence one base away is much more abundant. The identical CDR3 is also encoded by other nucleotide sequences in the sample. The chain is built from TRBV30 and TRBJ2-7, with TRBD2 matching 8 bases. The CDR3 length is 13 residues. Germline lookup yields CDR1 GTSNPN and CDR2 SVGIG (reference sequence). In nucleotides, the CDR3 is TGTGCCGGGAGTTTTGGGGCGGGGGGCGAGCAGTACTTC. Translation: CAGSFGAGGEQYF. Full variable domain (rest looked up from reference TRBV30 and TRBJ2-7): SQTIHQWPATLVQPVGSPLSLECTVEGTSNPNLYWYRQAAGRGLQLLFYSVGIGQISSEVPQNLSASRPQDRQFILSSKKLLLSDSGFYLCAGSFGAGGEQYFGPGTRLTVT.

Only a few counts were recorded for this clone. This may come from a read error, since a much larger clone is one base off. Different DNA sequences within this sample yield the same CDR3. The V and J genes are TRBV7-2 and TRBJ2-1; 9 nucleotides agree with TRBD2. The CDR3 sequence is 16 residues long. J was trimmed by 7 bases and V by 3 bases; bases with no gene match: 10. Per the germline V gene, CDR1 is SGHTA and CDR2 is FQGNSA. CDR3 sequence: CASSFISGGEWNEQFF. CDR3 DNA: TGTGCCAGCAGCTTCATTAGCGGGGGTGAATGGAATGAGCAGTTCTTC.